Shown below are 19 T cell receptor beta chains from a single sample sequenced in a study of T cell responses to AZD1222 COVID-19 vaccine. TCRdb's table, derived via immunoSEQ multiplex PCR, lists solely in-frame clones and lacks some. The sample has about 60,000 clones, over 80% seen once. Specimen: peripheral blood, collected 28 days after the second dose of the MenACWY control vaccine. These receptors all stem from an adult who received the MenACWY meningococcal vaccine as a control.

The V call is TRBV18, the J call TRBJ1-2; tentatively, D is TRBD1 (5 bases). V lost 5 bases to trimming and J lost 8 bases, with 15 bases between them. The CDR3 spans 13 residues. CDR1 is KGHSH, CDR2 LQKENI, per germline. The CDR3 is CASSTGGLGGYTF. In DNA form, the CDR3 reads TGTGCCAGCTCAACCGGGGGATTGGGCGGCTACACCTTC.

This chain uses TRBV7-2 with TRBJ2-2; D is perhaps TRBD2 (5 bases). This CDR3 comprises 15 residues. CDR1 is SGHTA and CDR2 is FQGNSA in the germline V gene. The V gene lost 1 base and the J gene lost 5 bases, with 11 bases spanning the gap. Written as DNA, the CDR3 is TGTGCCAGCAGCTTAGTAACGGGAAGTACCGGGGAGCTGTTTTTT. Amino acid sequence: CASSLVTGSTGELFF.

The chain couples TRBV5-1 to TRBJ1-5, with no clear D. V dropped 0 bases and J dropped 6 bases, with 13 bases sitting between them. From germline, CDR1 is SGHRS and CDR2 YFSETQ. This CDR3 spans 15 amino acids. Written as DNA, the CDR3 is TGCGCCAGCAGCTTGGGGACGGCGGTAGGTCAGCCCCAGCATTTT. This codes for CASSLGTAVGQPQHF.

The V call is TRBV11-2, the J call TRBJ2-7; D is ambiguous. The CDR3 is 14 amino acids. Germline V gives CDR1 SGHAT, CDR2 FQNNGV. V gave up 1 base and J gave up 3 bases, with 10 bases separating them. CDR3 sequence reads: CASSLAPADYEQYF. The CDR3 coding sequence is TGTGCCAGCAGCTTAGCCCCAGCCGACTACGAGCAGTACTTC.

The rearrangement uses TRBV2 and TRBJ1-5; D unclear. This CDR3 has 16 residues. Germline V gene data show CDR1 as SNHLY and CDR2 as FYNNEI. V was trimmed by 6 bases and J by 2 bases, leaving 17 bases between them. CDR3 coding DNA: TGTGCCAGCAGCGATAGGATAGATTTAGGCAATCAGCCCCAGCATTTT. This translates into CASSDRIDLGNQPQHF.

V usage is TRBV28 and J usage is TRBJ1-5, with a tentative D call TRBD1 (6 bases). Deletions cut 7 bases from V and 11 bases from J, with 15 bases between. Germline CDR1 MDHEN, CDR2 SYDVKM. The CDR3 runs 12 residues. This chain's CDR3 is CASTTGGGSQHF. CDR3 DNA: TGTGCCAGCACCACGGGAGGGGGGTCCCAGCATTTT.

The chain joins TRBV7-6 to TRBJ2-7; D may correspond to TRBD1 or TRBD2 (5 bases each). CDR3 length: 15 residues. Trimming removed 2 bases at V and 1 base at J, with 12 bases between. In germline, CDR1 is SGHVS, CDR2 FNYEAQ. CDR3 nucleotides: TGTGCCAGCAGCTTAATCGAGGGGAGTTCCTACGAGCAGTACTTC. Its protein product is CASSLIEGSSYEQYF.

V and J are TRBV30 and TRBJ2-7, with 8 nucleotides matching TRBD2. V gave up 5 bases and J gave up 0 bases; unmatched junction bases: 9. CDR3 length equals 15 residues. Per germline, CDR1 GTSNPN and CDR2 SVGIG (reference sequence). CDR3 protein: CAWEPGGSISYEQYF. DNA of the CDR3: TGTGCCTGGGAACCGGGAGGGTCAATCTCCTACGAGCAGTACTTC. The entire variable domain, with the rest obtained from reference TRBV30 and TRBJ2-7, is as follows: SQTIHQWPATLVQPVGSPLSLECTVEGTSNPNLYWYRQAAGRGLQLLFYSVGIGQISSEVPQNLSASRPQDRQFILSSKKLLLSDSGFYLCAWEPGGSISYEQYFGPGTRLTVT.

The chain has TRBV7-6 and TRBJ2-1, with D perhaps matching TRBD1 or TRBD2 (5 bases each). This CDR3 has 12 residues. Germline assignment: CDR1 SGHVS and CDR2 FNYEAQ. V lost 4 bases and J 10 bases, leaving 11 bases between the germline ends. The CDR3 DNA reads as TGTGCCAGCAGCTCGGGACCGAGCGAGCAGTTCTTC. Translation: CASSSGPSEQFF.

This clone was seen more than once but under ten times. The CDR3 reads CASSSRSLSGNTIYF. CDR3 sequence (DNA): TGTGCCAGCAGCTCCCGATCACTCTCTGGAAACACCATATATTTT. The genes are TRBV11-2 and TRBJ1-3; D is unresolved. CDR1 and CDR2 (germline): SGHAT, FQNNGV. The length of the CDR3 is 15 residues. Trimming removed 4 bases from V and 0 bases from J, with 10 bases in between.

The rearrangement joins TRBV30 to TRBJ2-7; a weak D match, TRBD2 (6 bases). Germline assignment: CDR1 GTSNPN and CDR2 SVGIG (reference sequence). This CDR3 has 12 amino acids. Trimming removed 3 bases from V and 2 bases from J, with 8 bases in between. CDR3: CAWSRRAYEQYF. The DNA for the CDR3 is TGTGCCTGGAGCCGGAGGGCCTACGAGCAGTACTTC.

V and J are TRBV29-1 and TRBJ1-2; weak D call: TRBD1 (5 bases). Trimming took 1 base from V and 8 from J, leaving 17 bases between them. CDR1 SQVTM and CDR2 ANQGSEA come from the germline V gene. The CDR3 loop spans 14 amino acids. The CDR3 DNA sequence: TGCAGCGTTGAAGGGAACATGGGGCGGGGAGGCTACACCTTC. Translation: CSVEGNMGRGGYTF.

The rearrangement joins TRBV9 to TRBJ1-4, with D maybe TRBD1 (5 bases). This CDR3 has 13 residues. V was cut by 6 bases and J by 5 bases, with 11 bases left in between. The germline gives CDR1 SGDLS, CDR2 YYNGEE. CDR3 residues: CASNRGLNEKLFF. CDR3 in DNA: TGTGCCAGCAATCGGGGGTTGAATGAAAAACTGTTTTTT.

This clone was observed a handful of times. The V and J genes are TRBV5-1 and TRBJ1-1; D not certain. The CDR3 extends over 15 amino acids. The V gene lost 4 bases and the J gene lost 3 bases, with 16 bases spanning the gap. Germline values: CDR1 SGHRS, CDR2 YFSETQ. The DNA for the CDR3 is TGCGCCAGCAGCCTACCCGACGGAGTTTACACTGAAGCTTTCTTT. Encoded protein: CASSLPDGVYTEAFF.

The V and J genes are TRBV27 and TRBJ1-1; D uncertain. Germline lookup yields CDR1 MNHEY and CDR2 SMNVEV (reference sequence). Trimming cost V 4 bases and J 1 base, with 7 bases left between them. The CDR3 totals 13 residues. The CDR3 bases are TGTGCCAGCAGTTCGGCGAGGAACACTGAAGCTTTCTTT. The encoded protein is CASSSARNTEAFF.

Concerning this clone itself: At one boundary the junction diverges from the germline segment, which might be a read error. The chain carries TRBV28 and TRBJ2-7; D might be TRBD1 (5 bases). Germline V gene lookup returns CDR1 MDHEN and CDR2 SYDVKM. The CDR3 spans 11 residues. Written as DNA, the CDR3 is TGTGCCAGCAGCGGACAATACGAGCAGCACTTC. This translates into CASSGQYEQHF.

The genes are TRBV28 and TRBJ2-1; 11 bases align to TRBD2. Trimming cost V 7 bases and J 3 bases; bases outside gene matches: 5. Germline CDR1 is MDHEN and CDR2 is SYDVKM. CDR3 size: 15 residues. CDR3 amino acids: CASISGTSGYNEQFF. In DNA, the CDR3 is TGTGCCAGCATCTCCGGGACTAGCGGCTACAATGAGCAGTTCTTC. The full variable domain, completed using reference TRBV28 and TRBJ2-1, is DVKVTQSSRYLVKRTGEKVFLECVQDMDHENMFWYRQDPGLGLRLIYFSYDVKMKEKGDIPEGYSVSREKKERFSLILESASTNQTSMYLCASISGTSGYNEQFFGPGTRLTVL.

This clone has a handful of counts. The chain links TRBV4-2 to TRBJ1-2; 8 positions agree with TRBD1. CDR1 is LGHNA and CDR2 is YNFKEQ in the germline V gene. The junction had 6 bases not matched to a gene; V was cut back by 2 bases and J by 1 base. The CDR3 length is 16 residues. The CDR3 coding sequence is TGTGCCAGCAGCCAACAGACAGGGGAAGGTAACTATGGCTACACCTTC. Translated: CASSQQTGEGNYGYTF.

The rearrangement uses TRBV5-5 and TRBJ1-5, with D perhaps matching TRBD1 (6 bases). Germline lookup yields CDR1 SGHKS and CDR2 YYEKEE (reference sequence). This CDR3 region has 18 residues. Trimming took off 0 bases at V and 3 bases at J, with 19 bases between the two ends. The DNA for the CDR3 is TGTGCCAGCAGCTTGGACGACCGGGACACCACATTCAATCAGCCCCAGCATTTT. This gives the protein CASSLDDRDTTFNQPQHF.